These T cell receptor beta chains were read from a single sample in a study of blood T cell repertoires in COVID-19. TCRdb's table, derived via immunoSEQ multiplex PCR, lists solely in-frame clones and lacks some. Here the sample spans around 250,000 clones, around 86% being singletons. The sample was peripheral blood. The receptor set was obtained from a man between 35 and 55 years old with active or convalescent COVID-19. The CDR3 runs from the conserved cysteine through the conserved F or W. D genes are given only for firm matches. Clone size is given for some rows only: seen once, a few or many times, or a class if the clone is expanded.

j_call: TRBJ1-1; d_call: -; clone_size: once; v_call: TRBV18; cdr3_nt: TGTGCCAGCTCACCGATCGTGCGGGTTATGAACACTGAAGCTTTCTTT; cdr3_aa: CASSPIVRVMNTEAFF
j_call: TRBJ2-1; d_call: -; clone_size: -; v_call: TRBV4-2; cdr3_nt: TGTGCCAGCAGCCCGCTAGCAGGCAATGAGCAGTTCTTC; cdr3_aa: CASSPLAGNEQFF
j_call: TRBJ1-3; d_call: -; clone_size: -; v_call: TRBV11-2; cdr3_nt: TGTGCCAGCAGCTCACCGAACTGGAACACCATATATTTT; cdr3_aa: CASSSPNWNTIYF
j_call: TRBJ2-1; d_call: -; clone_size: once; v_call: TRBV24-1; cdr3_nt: TGTGCCACCAGTGATTTCGGATATACCCCTTCTAGCTCCTACAATGAGCAGTTCTTC; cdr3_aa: CATSDFGYTPSSSYNEQFF
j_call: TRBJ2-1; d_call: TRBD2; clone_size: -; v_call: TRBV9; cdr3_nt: TGTGCCAGCAGCGTAGCCTGGACTAGCACCGGCAATGAGCAGTTCTTC; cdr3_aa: CASSVAWTSTGNEQFF
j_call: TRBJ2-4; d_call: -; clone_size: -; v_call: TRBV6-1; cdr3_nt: TGTGCCAGCAGCGCTGGGACAACCCAATACATTCAGTACTTC; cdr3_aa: CASSAGTTQYIQYF
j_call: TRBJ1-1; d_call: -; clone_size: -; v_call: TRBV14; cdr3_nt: TGTGCCAGCAGCCCATGGACGGGGAATACTGAAGCTTTCTTT; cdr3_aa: CASSPWTGNTEAFF
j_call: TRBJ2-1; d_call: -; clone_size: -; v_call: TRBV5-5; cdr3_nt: TGTGCCAGCAGCTTCCAGGGGAATGAGCAGTTCTTC; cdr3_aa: CASSFQGNEQFF
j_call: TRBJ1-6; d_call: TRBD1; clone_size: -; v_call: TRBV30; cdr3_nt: TGTGCCTGGAGTGGTCAGGGGGCATCACCCCTCCACTTT; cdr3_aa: CAWSGQGASPLHF
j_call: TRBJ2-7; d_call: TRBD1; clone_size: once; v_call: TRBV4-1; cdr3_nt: TGCGCCAGCAGCCAAGATTCGGGACAGTCCTACGAGCAGTACTTC; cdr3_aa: CASSQDSGQSYEQYF
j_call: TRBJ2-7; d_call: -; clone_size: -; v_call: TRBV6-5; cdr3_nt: TGTGCCAGCAGCTCGGGACTTCTCTACGAGCAGTACTTC; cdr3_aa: CASSSGLLYEQYF
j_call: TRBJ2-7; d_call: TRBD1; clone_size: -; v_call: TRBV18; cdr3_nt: TGTGCCAGCTCACCACTGCTACAGGGGCCGAACGAGCAGTACTTC; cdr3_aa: CASSPLLQGPNEQYF
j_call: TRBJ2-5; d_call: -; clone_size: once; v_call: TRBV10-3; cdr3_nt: TGTGCCATCAGTCGCCGGGACCAAGAGACCCAGTACTTC; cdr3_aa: CAISRRDQETQYF
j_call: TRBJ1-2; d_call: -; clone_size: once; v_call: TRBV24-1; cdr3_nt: TGTGCCACCAGTGATTTAGAGGCTGAGTATGGCTACACCTTC; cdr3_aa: CATSDLEAEYGYTF
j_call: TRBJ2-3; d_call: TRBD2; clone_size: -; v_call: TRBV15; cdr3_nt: TGTGCCACCAGCGCGAGGCTAGCGGGGGGTTCAGATACGCAGTATTTT; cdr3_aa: CATSARLAGGSDTQYF
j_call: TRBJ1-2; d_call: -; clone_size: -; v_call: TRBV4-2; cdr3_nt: TGTGCCAGCAGCCATCCCGAGGGAGACTATGGCTACACCTTC; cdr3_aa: CASSHPEGDYGYTF
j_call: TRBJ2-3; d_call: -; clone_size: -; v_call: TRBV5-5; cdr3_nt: TGTGCCAGCAGCCCCGGGACATCTGTGGACACAGATACGCAGTATTTT; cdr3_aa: CASSPGTSVDTDTQYF
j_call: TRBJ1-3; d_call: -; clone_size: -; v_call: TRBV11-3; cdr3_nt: TGTGCCAGCAGCAAATTGGGGGACTTCTCTGGAAACACCATATATTTT; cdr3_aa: CASSKLGDFSGNTIYF
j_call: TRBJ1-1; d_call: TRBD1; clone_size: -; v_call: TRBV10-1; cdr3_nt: TGCGCCAGCAGTGATGAGGGGGCGAACACTGAAGCTTTCTTT; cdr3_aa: CASSDEGANTEAFF
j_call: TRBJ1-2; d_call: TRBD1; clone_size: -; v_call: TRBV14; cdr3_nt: TGTGCCAGCAGCCGGGGACAGGTCTATGGCTACACCTTC; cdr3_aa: CASSRGQVYGYTF
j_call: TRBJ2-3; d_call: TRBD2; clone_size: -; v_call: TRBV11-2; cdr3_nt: TGTGCCAGCAGCTTAGTGGGACTAGCGGGATCCACAGATACGCAGTATTTT; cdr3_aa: CASSLVGLAGSTDTQYF
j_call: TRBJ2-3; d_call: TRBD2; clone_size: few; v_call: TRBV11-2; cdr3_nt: TGTGCCAGCAGCTTCCTAGCGGGAGACCCAGATACGCAGTATTTT; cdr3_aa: CASSFLAGDPDTQYF
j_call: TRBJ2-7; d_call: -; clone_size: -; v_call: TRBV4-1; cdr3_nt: TGCGCCAGCAGCGACACGTCGAGCTACGAGCAGTACTTC; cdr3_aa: CASSDTSSYEQYF
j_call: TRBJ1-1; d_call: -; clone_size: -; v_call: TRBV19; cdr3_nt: TGTGCCAGTAGTCGAGGGTCCCCGAACACTGAAGCTTTCTTT; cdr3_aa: CASSRGSPNTEAFF
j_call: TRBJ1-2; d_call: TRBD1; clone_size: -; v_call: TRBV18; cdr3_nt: TGTGCCAGCTCACCGACCGGGACAGCAAACTATGGCTACACCTTC; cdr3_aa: CASSPTGTANYGYTF
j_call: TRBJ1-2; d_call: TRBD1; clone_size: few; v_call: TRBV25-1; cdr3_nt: TGTGCCAGCCTACAGGGGGCTTTAGGCTACACCTTC; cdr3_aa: CASLQGALGYTF
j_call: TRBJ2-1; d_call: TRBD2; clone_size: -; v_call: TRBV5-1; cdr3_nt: TGCGCCAGCAGCGAATTAGCGGGGGGGCGGAATGAGCAGTTCTTC; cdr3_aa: CASSELAGGRNEQFF
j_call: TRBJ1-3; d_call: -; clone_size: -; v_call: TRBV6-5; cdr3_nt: TGTGCCAGCAAACCCGAGGGCCGCTCTGGAAACACCATATATTTT; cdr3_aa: CASKPEGRSGNTIYF
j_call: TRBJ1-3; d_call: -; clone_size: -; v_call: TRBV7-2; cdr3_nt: TGTGCCAGCAGCCTCCCGGGCTCTGGAAACACCATATATTTT; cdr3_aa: CASSLPGSGNTIYF
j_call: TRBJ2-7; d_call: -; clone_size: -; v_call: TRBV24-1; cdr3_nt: TGTGCCACCATGGGGGCAGGGGACTACGAGCAGTACTTC; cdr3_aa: CATMGAGDYEQYF
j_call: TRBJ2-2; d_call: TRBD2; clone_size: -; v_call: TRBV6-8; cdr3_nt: TGTGCCAGCCCGAATCGACGGGGGCTAGCGGGGTTCACCGGGGAGCTGTTTTTT; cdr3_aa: CASPNRRGLAGFTGELFF
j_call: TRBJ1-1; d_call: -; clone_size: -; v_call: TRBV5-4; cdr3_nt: TGTGCCAGCTTGCGACGGCAGGTTTCCTTGGTCGGAGAAGCTTTCTTT; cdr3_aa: CASLRRQVSLVGEAFF
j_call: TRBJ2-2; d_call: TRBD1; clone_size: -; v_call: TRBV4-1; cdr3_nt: TGCGCCAGCAGCCGAGAAAGGACAGGGCACACCGGGGAGCTGTTTTTT; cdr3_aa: CASSRERTGHTGELFF
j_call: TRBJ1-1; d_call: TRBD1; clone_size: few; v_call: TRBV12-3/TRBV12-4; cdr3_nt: TGTGCCAGCACCTGGGGACAGCCCACTGAAGCTTTCTTT; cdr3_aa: CASTWGQPTEAFF
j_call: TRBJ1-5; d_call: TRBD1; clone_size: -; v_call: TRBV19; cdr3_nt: TGTGCCAGTAGCTTCAGGGGGCGGACGAATCAGCCCCAGCATTTT; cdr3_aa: CASSFRGRTNQPQHF
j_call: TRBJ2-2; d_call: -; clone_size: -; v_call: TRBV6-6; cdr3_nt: TGTGCCAGCAGTTACTCGACTTTTACGGACAGCGGGGAGCTGTTTTTT; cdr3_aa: CASSYSTFTDSGELFF
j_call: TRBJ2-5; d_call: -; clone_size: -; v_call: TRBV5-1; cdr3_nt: TGCGCCAGCAGCTTGGGTACTCAGAGGGGGTCCCGGGAGACCCAGTACTTC; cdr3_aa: CASSLGTQRGSRETQYF
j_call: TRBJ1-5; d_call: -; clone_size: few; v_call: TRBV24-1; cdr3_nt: TGTGCCACCAGTGGGGCAGCTAGCAATCAGCCCCAGCATTTT; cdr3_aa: CATSGAASNQPQHF
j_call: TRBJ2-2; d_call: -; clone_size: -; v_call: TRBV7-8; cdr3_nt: TGTGCCAGCAGCTTAGTTGCAGGGACTGGAGAGCTGTTTTTT; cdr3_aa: CASSLVAGTGELFF
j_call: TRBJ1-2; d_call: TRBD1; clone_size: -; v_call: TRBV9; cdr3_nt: TGTGCCAGCAGCACCACCGGGACAGGAGCCTCCTATGGCTACACCTTC; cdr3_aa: CASSTTGTGASYGYTF
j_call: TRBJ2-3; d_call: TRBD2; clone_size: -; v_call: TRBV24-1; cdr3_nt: TGTGCCACCAGTGCCCTAAGCGGGAGTGGTCGAGATGGAACAGATACGCAGTATTTT; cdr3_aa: CATSALSGSGRDGTDTQYF
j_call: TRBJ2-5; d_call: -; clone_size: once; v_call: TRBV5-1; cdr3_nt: TGCGCCAGCAGCTTGGCTGGACAGATACAAGAGACCCAGTACTTC; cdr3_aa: CASSLAGQIQETQYF
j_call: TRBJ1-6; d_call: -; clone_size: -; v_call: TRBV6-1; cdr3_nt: TGTGCCAGCAGTGAGATACGGTCGGATTCACCCCTCCACTTT; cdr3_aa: CASSEIRSDSPLHF
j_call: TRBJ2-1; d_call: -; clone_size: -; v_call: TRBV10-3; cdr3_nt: TGTGCCATCAGTGAGTCAAAGCGGGTAATGTCTGAGCAGTTCTTC; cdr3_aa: CAISESKRVMSEQFF
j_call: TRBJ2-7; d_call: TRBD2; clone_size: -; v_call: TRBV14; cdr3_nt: TGTGCCAGCAGCCTAGGGAGGGGCAGGATGTACGTCGAGCAGTACTTC; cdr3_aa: CASSLGRGRMYVEQYF
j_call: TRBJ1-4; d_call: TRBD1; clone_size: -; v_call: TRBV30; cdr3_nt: TGTGCCCAAATGGGACAGGGCTCTGAAAAACTGTTTTTT; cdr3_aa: CAQMGQGSEKLFF
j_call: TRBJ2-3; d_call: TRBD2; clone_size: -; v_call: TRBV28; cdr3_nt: TGTGCCAGCTCTGTACTAGCGGGGGGGCCGTCGGGGACAGATACGCAGTATTTT; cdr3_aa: CASSVLAGGPSGTDTQYF
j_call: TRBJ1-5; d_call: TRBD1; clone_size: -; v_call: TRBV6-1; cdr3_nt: TGTGCCAGCAGTGAACCGAAACAGGGGCTTTGGCAGCCCCAGCATTTT; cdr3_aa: CASSEPKQGLWQPQHF
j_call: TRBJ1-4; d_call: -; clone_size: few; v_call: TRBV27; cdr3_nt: TGTGCCAGCAGTTTAGCAAAGTACGGGGAAAAACTGTTTTTT; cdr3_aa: CASSLAKYGEKLFF
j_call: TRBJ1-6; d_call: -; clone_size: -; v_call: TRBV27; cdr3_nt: TGTGCCAGCAGCCAACAGGGCTCACCCCTCCACTTT; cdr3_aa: CASSQQGSPLHF
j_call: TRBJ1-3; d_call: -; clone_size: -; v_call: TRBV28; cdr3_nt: TGTGCCAGCAGCCCAACCCCAGCTGGAAACACCATATATTTT; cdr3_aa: CASSPTPAGNTIYF
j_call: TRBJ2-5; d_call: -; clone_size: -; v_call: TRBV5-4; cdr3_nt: TGTGCCAGCGGAGAAGAGACCCAGTACTTC; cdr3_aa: CASGEETQYF
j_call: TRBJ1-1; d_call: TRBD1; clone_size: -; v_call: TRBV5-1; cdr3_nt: TGCGCCAGCAGCTTGGTCAGGGGGGACACTGAAGCTTTCTTT; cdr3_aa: CASSLVRGDTEAFF
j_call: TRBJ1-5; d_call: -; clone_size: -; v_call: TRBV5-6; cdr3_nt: TGTGCCAGCAGCTTCCGGGACACTGATCAGCCCCAGCATTTT; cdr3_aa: CASSFRDTDQPQHF
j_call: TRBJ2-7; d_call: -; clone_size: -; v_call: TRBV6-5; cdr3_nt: TGTGCCAGCAGTTACACAGGGAACGAGCAGTACTTC; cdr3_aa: CASSYTGNEQYF